The present T cell receptor beta chain was sequenced within a study of regulatory T cells in long-lasting Graves disease. Findings and caveats of the study: Persistent disease samples used TRBV28, TRBJ1-2 and TRBJ2-5 preferentially.

For TCR beta, libraries came from iRepertoire HTBI primers and Arm-PCR of CDR3 regions. As originally analysed: Taken together, the samples had fewer than 65 TRBV and approximately 13 TRBJ segments identified. TCRdb re-derived calls from the multiplex PCR reads in MiXCR, one entry per CDR3 protein. V and J calls and clone size were set by TCRdb, not the authors. The sample lists approximately 360,000 distinct CDR3 sequences, 10% to 15% occurring once. This clonotype was seen ten or more times. The antigen is unknown. This CDR3 region has 13 residues. Trimming at V came to 5 bases and at J to 9 bases, leaving 5 bases not matched to a gene. From germline, CDR1 is SGHAT and CDR2 FQNNGV. The time point is: newly diagnosed GD, antithyroid drugs for less than 3 months. Generation of the TCR library employed RNA extracted from PBMCs. A peripheral blood sample, roughly 9 milliliters in volume, was drawn into EDTA tubes.

This sample was also put to use in a study of T cells in Graves' hyperthyroidism and ophthalmopathy. That source adds: Blood also carried most thyroid clonotypes expanded above 0.001.

The TCR comes from a young woman with Graves disease. Here the sequenced sample was peripheral blood mononuclear cells (PBMCs), taken at new diagnosis, from a patient treated with antithyroid drugs. V usage is TRBV11-2 and J usage is TRBJ2-1; 9 positions match TRBD1. The CDR3 here is CASSRDRASEQFF. The CDR3 DNA sequence: TGTGCCAGCAGCCGGGACAGGGCGAGTGAGCAGTTCTTC.